The next 5 T cell receptor beta chains were all read from a single sample in a study of T cell responses to AZD1222 COVID-19 vaccine listed by TCRdb under 2021. The time point label, as the study defines it: baseline before first vaccination. The protocol used for the library was the immunoSEQ multiplex PCR assay. Entries here come from immuneACCESS through TCRdb and include only in-frame sequences with V and J called. Some clones fail to appear in such tables; in the studies checked, an unresolved V gene covers under half of the shortfall, and the cause of the remainder is unknown. Here the sample has some 120,000 clones; roughly 88% occur a single time. The top ten clonotypes cover just over 9.5% of the sample. The sample was peripheral blood, taken on day 0 of AZD1222 vaccination. All receptors derive from an adult in good health.

The chain couples TRBV4-2 to TRBJ1-2; D might be TRBD1 (5 bases). The CDR3 extends over 13 amino acids. Germline-derived CDR1 and CDR2 are LGHNA and YNFKEQ. V lost 5 bases and J 1 base, leaving 8 bases between the germline ends. The CDR3 sequence is CASSSDINYGYTF. The DNA of the CDR3 is TGTGCCAGCAGCTCGGACATTAACTATGGCTACACCTTC.

CDR3 DNA sequence: TGCGCCAGCAGCCCCGGGACTACGGAGGAGCAGTACTTC. This gives the protein CASSPGTTEEQYF. The chain is built from TRBV5-1 and TRBJ2-7, with 7 bases matching TRBD2. J lost 7 bases, V lost 4 bases, and 8 bases had no gene match. The germline V gene has CDR1 SGHRS and CDR2 YFSETQ. The CDR3 runs to 13 residues.

The V gene is TRBV28, the J gene TRBJ2-7; weak D call: TRBD1 (6 bases). The V and J ends lost 7 bases and 7 bases respectively, with 14 bases between them. This CDR3 spans 12 amino acids. CDR1 MDHEN and CDR2 SYDVKM come from the germline V gene. The CDR3 sequence: CASTTGTFEQYF. In DNA, the CDR3 is TGTGCCAGCACAACCGGGACATTTGAGCAGTACTTC.

The V gene is TRBV7-2, the J gene TRBJ2-1; 7 bases match TRBD2. CDR1 and CDR2 from the germline V gene are SGHTA and FQGNSA. Trimming removed 2 bases from V and 3 bases from J; junction bases left unmatched: 1. The CDR3 sequence is 14 residues long. The CDR3 here is CASSLRTSYNEQFF. The CDR3 DNA is TGTGCCAGCAGCTTACGGACTAGCTACAATGAGCAGTTCTTC.

The chain has TRBV20-1 and TRBJ2-7; D ambiguous. The CDR3 consists of 11 residues. The germline V gene has CDR1 DFQATT and CDR2 SNEGSKA (reference sequence). V was pared by 6 bases and J by 4 bases, with 10 bases between. In DNA form, the CDR3 reads TGCAGTGCCAATTCCGAGTACGAGCAGTACTTC. It yields the protein CSANSEYEQYF.